What follows are 26 T cell receptor beta chains derived from one specimen sequenced in a study of blood T cell repertoires in COVID-19. Sequenced by immunoSEQ multiplex PCR; TCRdb stores in-frame clones only, minus some. Here the sample spans about 100,000 clones, 80% to 90% being singletons. Material: peripheral blood. These receptor sequences come from a woman in her 30s with acute or convalescent COVID-19.

This chain connects TRBV7-9 to TRBJ1-3; D may be TRBD1 (6 bases). CDR1 and CDR2 from the germline V gene are SEHNR and FQNEAQ (reference sequence). The CDR3 totals 19 residues. Between the trimmed V and J ends, which lost 1 base and 1 base, there was a span of 20 bases. The CDR3 is CASSLVWESQGRSGNTIYF. In DNA, the CDR3 is TGTGCCAGCAGCTTAGTGTGGGAGAGCCAGGGGAGATCTGGAAACACCATATATTTT.

The chain joins TRBV18 to TRBJ1-5, with no clear D. V dropped 2 bases and J dropped 4 bases, with 15 bases sitting between them. CDR1 KGHSH and CDR2 LQKENI come from the germline V gene. The CDR3 runs 16 residues. For the CDR3, the DNA is TGTGCCAGCTCACCAGAGCACGGGTCCTTAAATCAGCCCCAGCATTTT. Amino acid sequence: CASSPEHGSLNQPQHF.

Notes on this clone: The sample carries other DNA sequences with the same CDR3. This CDR3 is CASSTLGGYEQYF. The CDR3 DNA is TGTGCCAGTAGTACGTTGGGGGGCTACGAGCAGTACTTC. The rearrangement uses TRBV19 and TRBJ2-7, with D perhaps matching TRBD2 (6 bases). Germline CDR1 LNHDA, CDR2 SQIVND (reference sequence). This CDR3 is built from 13 residues. V was clipped by 4 bases and J by 3 bases, with 10 bases between them.

The chain joins TRBV27 to TRBJ2-7, with 9 bases that match TRBD1. This CDR3 has 13 residues. CDR1 and CDR2 (germline): MNHEY, SMNVEV (reference sequence). With 8 bases clipped from V and 6 bases from J, the junction kept 8 bases outside the gene matches. CDR3 region: CASAPGTGIEQYF. The DNA of the CDR3 is TGTGCCAGCGCCCCAGGGACAGGGATCGAGCAGTACTTC.

The genes are TRBV6-5 and TRBJ2-7; TRBD1 is a possible D gene (6 bases). V lost 8 bases and J lost 2, with 16 bases in between. Germline CDR1 is MNHEY and CDR2 is SVGAGI. This CDR3 region has 14 residues. The CDR3 DNA sequence: TGTGCCAGCTCCCAGAGGGACAAGACCTACGAGCAGTACTTC. Protein sequence: CASSQRDKTYEQYF.

This clone was counted once. The chain joins TRBV2 to TRBJ1-6; 7 bases are a match to TRBD1. Germline V gives CDR1 SNHLY, CDR2 FYNNEI. The CDR3 runs 14 residues. Trimming took 1 base from V and 9 from J; bases not matched to a gene: 3. The CDR3 region has the DNA TGTGCCAGCAGTGAAGGAGGGGGCGGTTCACCCCTCCACTTT. Its protein product is CASSEGGGGSPLHF.

CDR3 protein: CASSYSGQYGYTF. CDR3 bases: TGTGCCAGTAGCTACTCGGGACAGTATGGCTACACCTTC. The rearrangement uses TRBV19 and TRBJ1-2; 7 bases are a match to TRBD1. CDR1 and CDR2 from the germline V gene are LNHDA and SQIVND (reference sequence). This CDR3 contains 13 residues. The trim removed 6 bases at V and 5 bases at J, leaving 6 bases unmatched.

A few counts support this clone. Other DNA sequences in the same sample also yield this CDR3. V is TRBV29-1 and J is TRBJ1-2; TRBD1 matches 8 bases. The V segment lost 6 bases and the J segment 3 bases; nucleotides outside the gene matches: 3. The CDR3 contains 12 residues. Germline V gene sequence: CDR1 SQVTM, CDR2 ANQGSEA. Written as DNA, the CDR3 is TGCAGCGTAGACAGGGGCGACTATGGCTACACCTTC. Its translation is CSVDRGDYGYTF.

The rearrangement links TRBV6-5 to TRBJ1-2; TRBD1 agrees at 7 bases. The germline V gene has CDR1 MNHEY and CDR2 SVGAGI. After removal of 7 bases from V and 2 bases from J, the junction contained 4 bases not matched to a gene. The length of the CDR3 is 13 residues. The CDR3 sequence is CASKKTGNYGYTF. CDR3 DNA sequence: TGTGCCAGCAAGAAGACAGGGAACTATGGCTACACCTTC.

The rearrangement uses TRBV28 and TRBJ1-2, with D perhaps TRBD1 (5 bases). V was trimmed by 4 bases and J by 8 bases, leaving 11 bases between them. The CDR3 loop spans 12 amino acids. Germline CDR1 and CDR2: MDHEN and SYDVKM. The CDR3 nucleotides are TGTGCCAGCAGTTCAGGGTCCCAGGGCTACACCTTC. Its protein is CASSSGSQGYTF.

The genes are TRBV21-1 and TRBJ2-7; the table calls TRBD1, which could not be checked here. TRBV21-1 is a documented pseudogene. The CDR3 sequence is 18 residues long. The CDR3 reads CASSKAPRPLTATYEQYF. In nucleotides, the CDR3 is TGTGCCAGCAGCAAAGCGCCACGGCCGCTCACAGCAACCTACGAGCAGTACTTC.

The rearrangement joins TRBV11-2 to TRBJ2-1, with 10 bases lining up with TRBD1. The junction had 13 bases not matched to a gene; V was cut back by 1 base and J by 4 bases. Germline CDR1 is SGHAT and CDR2 is FQNNGV. The CDR3 is 19 amino acids. CDR3 region: CASSLGRQGARIPYNEQFF. The CDR3 coding sequence is TGTGCCAGCAGCTTAGGTCGACAGGGGGCGCGGATTCCTTACAATGAGCAGTTCTTC.

Judged by abundance, this clone is large. CDR3 nucleotides: TGTGCCAGCAGTCTGGGGACAGGCGATTCACCCCTCCACTTT. Its translation is CASSLGTGDSPLHF. The chain has TRBV6-4 and TRBJ1-6; 8 nucleotides agree with TRBD1. The CDR3 contains 14 residues. The J segment lost 8 bases and the V segment lost 5 bases, leaving 5 bases of the junction unmatched. Per the germline V gene, CDR1 is MRHNA and CDR2 is SNTAGT.

The V gene is TRBV20-1, the J gene TRBJ2-7; 14 positions agree with TRBD2. The CDR3 covers 17 residues. Per germline, CDR1 DFQATT and CDR2 SNEGSKA (reference sequence). V lost 3 bases and J lost 3; bases outside the gene matches: 10. The CDR3 reads CSASPPGTSGGFYEQYF. DNA of the CDR3: TGCAGTGCTAGTCCTCCAGGGACTAGCGGGGGATTCTACGAGCAGTACTTC.

This clone appeared once. The V call is TRBV2, the J call TRBJ2-7; tentatively, D is TRBD1 (5 bases). V gave up 1 base and J gave up 3 bases, with 16 bases separating them. The CDR3 totals 16 residues. Germline-derived CDR1 and CDR2 are SNHLY and FYNNEI. The CDR3 here is CASSEGQILGYYEQYF. CDR3 DNA sequence: TGTGCCAGCAGTGAAGGACAGATTTTGGGCTACTACGAGCAGTACTTC.

This clone was counted a single time. J is TRBJ2-5 and V is TRBV29-1, with 8 nucleotides matching TRBD2. The germline V gene has CDR1 SQVTM and CDR2 ANQGSEA. The CDR3 totals 13 residues. The trim removed 7 bases at V and 5 bases at J, leaving 9 bases unmatched. CDR3 sequence (DNA): TGCAGCGCAGCGGGGGCACCAGGTGAGACCCAGTACTTC. Amino acid sequence: CSAAGAPGETQYF.

The J gene is TRBJ2-1, the V gene TRBV7-9, with 11 bases identical to TRBD1. With V trimmed by 0 bases and J by 7 bases, 2 bases remained unmatched. This CDR3 has 15 amino acids. CDR1 and CDR2 from the germline V gene are SEHNR and FQNEAQ (reference sequence). The CDR3 DNA sequence: TGTGCCAGCAGCTTAGCCGGGGACAGGGGGAATGAGCAGTTCTTC. Protein product: CASSLAGDRGNEQFF. Full variable domain (rest looked up from reference TRBV7-9 and TRBJ2-1): DTGVSQNPRHKITKRGQNVTFRCDPISEHNRLYWYRQTLGQGPEFLTYFQNEAQLEKSRLLSDRFSAERPKGSFSTLEIQRTEQGDSAMYLCASSLAGDRGNEQFFGPGTRLTVL.

The genes are TRBV7-6 and TRBJ1-4; D uncertain. Looked up from germline, CDR1 is SGHVS and CDR2 is FNYEAQ. Trimming took 4 bases from V and 7 from J, leaving 16 bases between them. CDR3 length: 15 amino acids. The CDR3 sequence: CASSSSEGAIEKLFF. CDR3 in DNA: TGTGCCAGCAGCTCCAGTGAGGGAGCCATTGAAAAACTGTTTTTT.

Concerning this clone itself: The same CDR3 also results from other DNA sequences found in this sample. This rearrangement joins TRBV3-1 (or the pseudogene TRBV3-2) to TRBJ2-5, with TRBD2 matching 9 bases. Germline loops: CDR1 LGHDT, CDR2 YNNKEL (reference sequence). Trimming at V came to 2 bases and at J to 5 bases, leaving 12 bases not matched to a gene. The CDR3 has 17 residues. CDR3 amino acids: CASSQPRGGGAQETQYF. The CDR3 bases are TGTGCCAGCAGCCAACCGCGGGGCGGGGGGGCCCAGGAGACCCAGTACTTC.

The V gene is TRBV19, the J gene TRBJ1-5; D perhaps matches TRBD1 (6 bases). The V end was cut by 0 bases, the J end by 5 bases, with 8 bases between. Germline V gene sequence: CDR1 LNHDA, CDR2 SQIVND (reference sequence). CDR3 length equals 14 residues. CDR3 region: CASSIDGTHQPQHF. CDR3 coding DNA: TGTGCCAGTAGTATAGATGGGACACATCAGCCCCAGCATTTT.

The chain employs TRBV5-6 and TRBJ1-1, with D possibly TRBD1 on 5 matching bases. Germline CDR1 and CDR2: SGHDT and YYEEEE. Trimming stripped 1 base from V and 1 base from J, with 5 bases between. The CDR3 covers 13 residues. This CDR3 reads CASSLTGNTEAFF. The CDR3 coding sequence is TGTGCCAGCAGCTTGACAGGGAACACTGAAGCTTTCTTT.

J is TRBJ1-4 and V is TRBV28; possibly TRBD1 for D (5 bases). Trimming took off 2 bases at V and 7 bases at J, with 11 bases between the two ends. The CDR3 runs 14 residues. Germline-derived CDR1 and CDR2 are MDHEN and SYDVKM. The CDR3 is CASSLDGRAEKLFF. Here the CDR3 DNA reads TGTGCCAGCAGTTTAGATGGCAGGGCTGAAAAACTGTTTTTT.

The chain has TRBV29-1 and TRBJ2-7, with 14 nucleotides matching TRBD2. The CDR3 sequence is 16 residues long. Germline lookup yields CDR1 SQVTM and CDR2 ANQGSEA. The V and J ends lost 3 bases and 3 bases, in that order; junction bases with no gene match: 7. The CDR3 sequence: CSVDAGTSGGYYEQYF. For the CDR3, the DNA is TGCAGCGTTGATGCCGGGACTAGCGGGGGCTACTACGAGCAGTACTTC.

This chain joins TRBV11-2 and TRBJ2-1, with D uncertain. This CDR3 is 16 amino acids long. Germline V gives CDR1 SGHAT, CDR2 FQNNGV. Trimming stripped 1 base from V and 0 bases from J, with 10 bases between. CDR3 protein: CASSLAAVGSYNEQFF. The DNA for the CDR3 is TGTGCCAGCAGCTTAGCCGCGGTGGGCTCCTACAATGAGCAGTTCTTC.

This chain links TRBV12-3 or TRBV12-4 with TRBJ1-1, with D tentatively TRBD1 (5 bases). V gave up 5 bases and J gave up 6 bases, with 10 bases separating them. The CDR3 loop spans 12 amino acids. The CDR3 bases are TGTGCCAGCAGTCCCCAGGGCTCTGAAGCTTTCTTT. This translates into CASSPQGSEAFF.

The V and J genes are TRBV2 and TRBJ1-4; TRBD1 matches 8 bases. The CDR3 covers 13 residues. Per the germline V gene, CDR1 is SNHLY and CDR2 is FYNNEI. Losses at the gene ends were 5 bases for V and 6 bases for J; bases not matched to a gene: 2. CDR3 sequence reads: CASSTGGDEKLFF. The CDR3 coding sequence is TGTGCCAGCAGTACAGGGGGGGATGAAAAACTGTTTTTT.